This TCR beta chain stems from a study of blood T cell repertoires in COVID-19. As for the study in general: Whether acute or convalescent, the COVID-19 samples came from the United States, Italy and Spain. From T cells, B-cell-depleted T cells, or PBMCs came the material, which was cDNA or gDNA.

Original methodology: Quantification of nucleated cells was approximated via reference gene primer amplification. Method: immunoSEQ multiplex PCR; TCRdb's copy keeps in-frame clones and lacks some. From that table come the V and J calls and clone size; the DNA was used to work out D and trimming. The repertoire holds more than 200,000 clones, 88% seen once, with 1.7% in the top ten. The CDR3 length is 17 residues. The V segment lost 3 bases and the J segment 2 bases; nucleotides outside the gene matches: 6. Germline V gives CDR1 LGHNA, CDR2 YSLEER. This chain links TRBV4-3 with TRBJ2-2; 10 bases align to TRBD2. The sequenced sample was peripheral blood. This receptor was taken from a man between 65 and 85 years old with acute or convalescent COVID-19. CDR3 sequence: CASSQGLAGANTGELFF. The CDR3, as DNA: TGCGCCAGCAGCCAGGGCCTAGCGGGAGCTAACACCGGGGAGCTGTTTTTT.